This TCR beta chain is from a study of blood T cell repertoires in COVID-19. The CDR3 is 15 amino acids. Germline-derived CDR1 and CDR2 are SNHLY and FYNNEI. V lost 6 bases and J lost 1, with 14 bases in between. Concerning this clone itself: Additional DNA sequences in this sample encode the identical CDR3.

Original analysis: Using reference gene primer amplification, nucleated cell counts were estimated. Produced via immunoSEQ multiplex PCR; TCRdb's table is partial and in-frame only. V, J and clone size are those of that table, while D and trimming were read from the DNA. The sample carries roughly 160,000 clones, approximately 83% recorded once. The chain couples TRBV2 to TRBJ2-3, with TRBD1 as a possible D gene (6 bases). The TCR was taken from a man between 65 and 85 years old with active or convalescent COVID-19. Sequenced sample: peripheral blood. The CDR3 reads CASRAQGLGTDTQYF. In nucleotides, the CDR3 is TGTGCCAGCAGGGCGCAGGGGCTTGGCACAGATACGCAGTATTTT.